The 6 T cell receptor beta chains below all came from one sample that was sequenced in a study of T cell clonotyping in hematopoietic cell transplantation. Time point given: recipient sample about 28 days before transplant, after cytoreduction. Clones were read by immunoSEQ multiplex PCR, and TCRdb kept only the in-frame ones, dropping some. The sample lists about 45,000 clones; about four fifths were seen once. The sequences come from peripheral blood mononuclear cells, collected before stem cell transplant. The receptors originated from a man between 60 and 70 years old with myelodysplastic syndrome. Some clones in this sample may be carry-over from other donors' samples.

This clone has a single count. This chain connects TRBV7-9 to TRBJ1-4, with 8 bases that match TRBD1. V shed 5 bases, J shed 8 bases, and the junction held 13 bases outside the gene matches. The CDR3 length is 16 residues. CDR1 is SEHNR and CDR2 is FQNEAQ in the germline V gene (reference sequence). As DNA, the CDR3 is TGTGCCAGCAGCCAGAAGAAGACAGGGGACAACGAAAAACTGTTTTTT. Its translation is CASSQKKTGDNEKLFF.

The sample holds one count of this clone. CDR3 bases: TGTGCCAGCAGAAAACTTTTACAGGGGCTACGAGATGAAAAACTGTTTTTT. Protein product: CASRKLLQGLRDEKLFF. V and J are TRBV28 and TRBJ1-4; 7 bases align to TRBD1. The CDR3 sequence is 17 residues long. V lost 6 bases to trimming and J lost 6 bases; unmatched junction nucleotides: 16. In germline, CDR1 is MDHEN, CDR2 SYDVKM.

The V gene is TRBV28, the J gene TRBJ2-7; TRBD1 is a possible D gene (6 bases). Germline V CDR1 and CDR2: MDHEN, SYDVKM. Trimming stripped 3 bases from V and 0 bases from J, with 12 bases between. CDR3 length: 15 amino acids. The CDR3 coding sequence is TGTGCCAGCAGTTTTGGGGGCGACCCCTCCTACGAGCAGTACTTC. Translation gives CASSFGGDPSYEQYF.

This sequence joins TRBV7-6 and TRBJ1-5, with 10 bases matching TRBD1. The CDR3 length is 16 residues. Trimming removed 6 bases from V and 1 base from J; junction bases left unmatched: 6. Per germline, CDR1 SGHVS and CDR2 FNYEAQ. The DNA of the CDR3 is TGTGCCAGCAGTTTGGGACAGGGGTTGAGCAATCAGCCCCAGCATTTT. Translation: CASSLGQGLSNQPQHF.

The chain carries TRBV5-4 and TRBJ1-2; no firm D call. This CDR3 has 14 amino acids. Deletions cut 0 bases from V and 4 bases from J, with 10 bases between. CDR1 is SGHNT, CDR2 YYREEE, per germline (reference sequence). CDR3 amino acids: CASSLGTDVYGYTF. CDR3 nucleotides: TGTGCCAGCAGCTTGGGGACTGACGTCTATGGCTACACCTTC.

The chain recombines TRBV28 with TRBJ2-7; the D gene is possibly TRBD2 (7 bases). Per germline, CDR1 MDHEN and CDR2 SYDVKM. This CDR3 has 16 amino acids. V was shortened by 6 bases and J by 4 bases, with 22 bases between the two germline ends. In DNA form, the CDR3 reads TGTGCCAGCAGCCCCGGAGGGGGGGGCGCCGGGTACGAGCAGTACTTC. This codes for CASSPGGGGAGYEQYF.